This entry concerns a single TCR beta chain. Its antigen remains unidentified. Primed by a sample-barcoded 5' primer and a J-beta primer mix, a second PCR proceeded for roughly 7 to 11 cycles. A 12-random-nucleotide template-switch adaptor tagged each cDNA molecule. The study obtained at least 2.5 million CDR3-containing paired-end reads from every sample. TCRdb itself ran the 5' RACE reads through MiXCR, one entry per CDR3 protein. The sample has 600,000 to 650,000 distinct CDR3 sequences; about 54% are singletons. The data derive from a study of blood T cells in healthy people across ages. Study results and limitations: It was the long-lived donors that had more naive CD4+ cells and higher diversity than aged donors.

Germline assignment: CDR1 DFQATT and CDR2 SNEGSKA (reference sequence). The CDR3 loop spans 17 amino acids. Trimming removed 0 bases from V and 3 bases from J, with 20 bases in between. The clonotype originates from a man between 60 and 70 years old in good health. The chain employs TRBV20-1 and TRBJ2-5; D gene uncertain. The source material was blood. Here the CDR3 DNA reads TGCAGTGCTAGAGATAGGCTGATTGCCGGTTACGAAGAGACCCAGTACTTC. Translating it yields CSARDRLIAGYEETQYF.